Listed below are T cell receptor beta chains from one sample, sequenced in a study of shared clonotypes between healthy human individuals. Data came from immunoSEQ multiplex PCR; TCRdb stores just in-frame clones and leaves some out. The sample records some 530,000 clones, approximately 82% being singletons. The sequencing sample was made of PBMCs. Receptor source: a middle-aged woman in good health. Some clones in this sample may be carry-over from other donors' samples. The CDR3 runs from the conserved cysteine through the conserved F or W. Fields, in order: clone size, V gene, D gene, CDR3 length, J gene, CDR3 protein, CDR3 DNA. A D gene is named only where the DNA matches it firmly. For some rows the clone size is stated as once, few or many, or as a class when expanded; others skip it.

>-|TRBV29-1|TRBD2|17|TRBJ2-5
CSHVGGGRAPMQETQYF
TGCAGCCACGTTGGGGGCGGGAGGGCCCCTATGCAAGAGACCCAGTACTTC
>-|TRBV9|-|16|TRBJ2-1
CASSALGDPSYNEQFF
TGTGCCAGCAGCGCCCTTGGGGATCCCTCCTACAATGAGCAGTTCTTC
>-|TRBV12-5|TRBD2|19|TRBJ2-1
CASGPSTSGRDPIYNEQFF
TGTGCTAGTGGTCCATCGACTAGCGGGAGGGATCCCATCTACAATGAGCAGTTCTTC
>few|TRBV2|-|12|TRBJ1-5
CASSISNQPQHF
TGTGCCAGCTCAATTAGCAATCAGCCCCAGCATTTT
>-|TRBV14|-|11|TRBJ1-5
CASRHDQPQHF
TGTGCCAGCAGGCATGATCAGCCCCAGCATTTT
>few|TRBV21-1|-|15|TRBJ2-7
CASSRQGGGCHEQYF
TGTGCCAGCAGCCGACAAGGGGGGGGCTGCCACGAGCAGTACTTC
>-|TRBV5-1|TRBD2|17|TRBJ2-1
CASSLGLAGGHYNEQFF
TGCGCCAGCAGCTTGGGGTTAGCGGGAGGGCATTACAATGAGCAGTTCTTC
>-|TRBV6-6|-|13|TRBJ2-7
CASRGPGADEQYF
TGTGCCAGCAGAGGACCAGGTGCGGACGAGCAGTACTTC
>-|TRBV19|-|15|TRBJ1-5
CASSNTGQHDQPQHF
TGTGCCAGTAGTAACACCGGGCAACACGATCAGCCCCAGCATTTT
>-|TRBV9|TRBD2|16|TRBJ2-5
CASSVGSSGVQETQYF
TGTGCCAGCAGCGTAGGATCTAGCGGAGTCCAAGAGACCCAGTACTTC
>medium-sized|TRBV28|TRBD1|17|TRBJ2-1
CASSPLFGTGFYNEQFF
TGTGCCAGCAGTCCGCTCTTCGGGACAGGGTTCTACAATGAGCAGTTCTTC
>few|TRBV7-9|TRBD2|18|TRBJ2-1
CASSSAASGSPGDNEQFF
TGTGCCAGCAGCTCGGCGGCTAGCGGGAGTCCCGGGGACAATGAGCAGTTCTTC
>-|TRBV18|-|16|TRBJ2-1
CASSPKRPSSYNEQFF
TGTGCCAGCTCACCAAAACGGCCGAGCTCCTACAATGAGCAGTTCTTC
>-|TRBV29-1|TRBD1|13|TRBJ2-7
CSVGGTGAYEQYF
TGCAGCGTTGGGGGGACAGGGGCCTACGAGCAGTACTTC
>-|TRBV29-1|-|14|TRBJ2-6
CSVLVAAGANVLTF
TGCAGCGTTCTGGTTGCCGCAGGGGCCAACGTCCTGACTTTC
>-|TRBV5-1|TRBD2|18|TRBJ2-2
CASSLRTSGRGSGGELFF
TGCGCCAGCAGCTTAAGGACTAGCGGGAGGGGAAGTGGCGGGGAGCTGTTTTTT
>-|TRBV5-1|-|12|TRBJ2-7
CASSPGLEGQYF
TGCGCCAGCAGCCCAGGGTTGGAGGGGCAGTACTTC
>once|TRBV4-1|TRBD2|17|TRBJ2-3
CASSQDGRAGGPDTQYF
TGCGCCAGCAGCCAAGATGGGCGAGCGGGAGGGCCAGATACGCAGTATTTT
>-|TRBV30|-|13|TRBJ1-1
CAWSVQGWTEAFF
TGTGCCTGGAGTGTGCAGGGATGGACTGAAGCTTTCTTT
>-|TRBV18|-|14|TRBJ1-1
CASSPRQDNTEAFF
TGTGCCAGCTCACCAAGACAGGATAACACTGAAGCTTTCTTT
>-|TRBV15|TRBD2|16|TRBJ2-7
CATSRGTSGRAYEQYF
TGTGCCACCAGCAGAGGGACTAGCGGGAGGGCCTACGAGCAGTACTTC
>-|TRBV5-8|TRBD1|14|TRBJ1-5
CASSFGTGQKPQHF
TGTGCCAGCAGCTTCGGGACAGGACAAAAGCCCCAGCATTTT
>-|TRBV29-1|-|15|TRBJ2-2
CSARGLAAGTGELFF
TGCAGCGCCCGGGGGCTAGCGGCCGGGACCGGGGAGCTGTTTTTT
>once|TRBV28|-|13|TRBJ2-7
CASEGTVTYEQYF
TGTGCCAGCGAGGGGACGGTAACCTACGAGCAGTACTTC
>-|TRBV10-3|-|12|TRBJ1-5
CAISESGGSQHF
TGTGCCATCAGTGAGTCGGGAGGGTCCCAGCATTTT
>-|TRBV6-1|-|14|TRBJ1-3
CASSGGGSGNTIYF
TGTGCCAGCAGTGGCGGGGGGTCTGGAAACACCATATATTTT
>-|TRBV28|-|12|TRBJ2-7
CASSRDKPEQYF
TGTGCCAGCAGCCGGGACAAGCCAGAGCAGTACTTC
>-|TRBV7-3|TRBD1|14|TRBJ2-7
CASSMTGGSYEQYF
TGTGCCAGCAGCATGACAGGGGGGTCCTACGAGCAGTACTTC
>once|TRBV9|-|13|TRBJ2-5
CASSVAPGETQYF
TGTGCCAGCAGCGTAGCTCCGGGAGAGACCCAGTACTTC
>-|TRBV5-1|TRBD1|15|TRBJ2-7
CASSLGGTVSYEQYF
TGCGCCAGCAGCTTGGGTGGGACAGTCTCCTACGAGCAGTACTTC
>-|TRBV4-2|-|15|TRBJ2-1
CASSPAGGKYNEQFF
TGTGCCAGCAGCCCCGCTGGCGGGAAATACAATGAGCAGTTCTTC
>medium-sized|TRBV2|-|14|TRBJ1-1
CASSEAVKLTEAFF
TGTGCCAGCAGTGAAGCTGTAAAACTGACTGAAGCTTTCTTT
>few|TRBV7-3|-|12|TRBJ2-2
CASSLRPGELFF
TGTGCCAGCAGCTTAAGACCTGGGGAGCTGTTTTTT
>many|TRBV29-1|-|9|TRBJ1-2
CSVVKGYTF
TGCAGCGTTGTAAAGGGCTACACCTTC
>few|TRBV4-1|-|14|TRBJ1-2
CASSPVVPSLGYTF
TGCGCCAGCAGCCCAGTAGTGCCCTCTCTTGGCTACACCTTC
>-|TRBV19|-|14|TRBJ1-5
CTSSTQGWGQPQHF
TGTACCAGTAGTACACAGGGATGGGGTCAGCCCCAGCATTTT
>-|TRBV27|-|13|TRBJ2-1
CASSFGRDNEQFF
TGTGCCAGCAGTTTCGGGCGAGACAATGAGCAGTTCTTC
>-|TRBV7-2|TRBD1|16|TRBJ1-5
CASSLDRGGGNQPQHF
TGTGCCAGCAGCTTGGACAGGGGAGGGGGCAATCAGCCCCAGCATTTT
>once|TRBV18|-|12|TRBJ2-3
CASSPDEGAQYF
TGTGCCAGCTCACCAGATGAGGGCGCGCAGTATTTT
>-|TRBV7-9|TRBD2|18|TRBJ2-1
CASSRTSGDLHSYNEQFF
TGTGCCAGCAGCCGGACTAGCGGGGACCTTCACTCCTACAATGAGCAGTTCTTC
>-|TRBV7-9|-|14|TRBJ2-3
CASSLAIGVWTQYF
TGTGCCAGCAGCTTAGCAATCGGGGTCTGGACGCAGTATTTT
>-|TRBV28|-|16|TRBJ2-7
CASSSPTGTYSYEQYF
TGTGCCAGCAGTTCACCCACCGGGACTTACTCCTACGAGCAGTACTTC
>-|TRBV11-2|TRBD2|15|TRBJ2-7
CASSTFSGYSYEQYF
TGTGCCAGCTCTACATTTAGCGGGTACTCCTACGAGCAGTACTTC
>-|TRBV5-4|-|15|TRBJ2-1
CASSLESASYNEQFF
TGTGCCAGCAGCTTGGAGTCGGCTTCCTACAATGAGCAGTTCTTC
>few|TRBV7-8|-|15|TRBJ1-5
CASSSQGEGDQPQHF
TGTGCCAGCAGCTCTCAGGGAGAGGGGGATCAGCCCCAGCATTTT
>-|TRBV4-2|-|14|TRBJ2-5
CASSQRVGPETQYF
TGTGCCAGCAGCCAGCGGGTGGGTCCGGAGACCCAGTACTTC
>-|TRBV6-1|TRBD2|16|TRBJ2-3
CASSETAGGGTDTQYF
TGTGCCAGCAGTGAAACGGCGGGAGGGGGCACAGATACGCAGTATTTT
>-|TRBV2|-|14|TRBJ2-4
CASSAQGGGNIQYF
TGTGCCAGCAGTGCTCAGGGGGGTGGAAACATTCAGTACTTC